The T cell receptor (beta chain) under discussion was sequenced for a study of shared clonotypes between healthy human individuals. At the level of the study: Every donor yielded three CD4 naive, three CD4 memory, two CD8 naive and one CD8 memory plate. Findings and limits, study-wide: What limited the represented genetic and exposure-history diversity was the small number of donors. Some clonotypes were shared by all four sorted-subset donors, while others were not shared. The non-shared ones had lower generation probabilities than the shared ones.

It was across several immunoSEQ plates that each subset's genomic DNA was evenly split. Generated by immunoSEQ multiplex PCR, the TCRdb table keeps only in-frame clones and is missing some. The repertoire consists of about 2.4 million clones, with over 85% occurring once and the leading ten covering around 0.4%. CDR1 DFQATT and CDR2 SNEGSKA come from the germline V gene (reference sequence). The CDR3 runs to 11 residues. The ends were cut back, 2 bases at V and 8 bases at J, with 9 bases in the middle. As for this clone: Antigen unknown. This same CDR3 is encoded by further DNA sequences in the sample.

The sequence was obtained from a young man in good health. Some clones in this sample may be carry-over from other donors' samples. The chain is built from TRBV20-1 and TRBJ1-2; D possibly corresponds to TRBD1 (5 bases). The sequenced sample was naive CD4+ T cells from PBMCs. Described subset: CD45RA+ positively selected. CDR3 in DNA: TGCAGTGCTAGAACGGGGACGGGCTACACCTTC. Protein: CSARTGTGYTF.